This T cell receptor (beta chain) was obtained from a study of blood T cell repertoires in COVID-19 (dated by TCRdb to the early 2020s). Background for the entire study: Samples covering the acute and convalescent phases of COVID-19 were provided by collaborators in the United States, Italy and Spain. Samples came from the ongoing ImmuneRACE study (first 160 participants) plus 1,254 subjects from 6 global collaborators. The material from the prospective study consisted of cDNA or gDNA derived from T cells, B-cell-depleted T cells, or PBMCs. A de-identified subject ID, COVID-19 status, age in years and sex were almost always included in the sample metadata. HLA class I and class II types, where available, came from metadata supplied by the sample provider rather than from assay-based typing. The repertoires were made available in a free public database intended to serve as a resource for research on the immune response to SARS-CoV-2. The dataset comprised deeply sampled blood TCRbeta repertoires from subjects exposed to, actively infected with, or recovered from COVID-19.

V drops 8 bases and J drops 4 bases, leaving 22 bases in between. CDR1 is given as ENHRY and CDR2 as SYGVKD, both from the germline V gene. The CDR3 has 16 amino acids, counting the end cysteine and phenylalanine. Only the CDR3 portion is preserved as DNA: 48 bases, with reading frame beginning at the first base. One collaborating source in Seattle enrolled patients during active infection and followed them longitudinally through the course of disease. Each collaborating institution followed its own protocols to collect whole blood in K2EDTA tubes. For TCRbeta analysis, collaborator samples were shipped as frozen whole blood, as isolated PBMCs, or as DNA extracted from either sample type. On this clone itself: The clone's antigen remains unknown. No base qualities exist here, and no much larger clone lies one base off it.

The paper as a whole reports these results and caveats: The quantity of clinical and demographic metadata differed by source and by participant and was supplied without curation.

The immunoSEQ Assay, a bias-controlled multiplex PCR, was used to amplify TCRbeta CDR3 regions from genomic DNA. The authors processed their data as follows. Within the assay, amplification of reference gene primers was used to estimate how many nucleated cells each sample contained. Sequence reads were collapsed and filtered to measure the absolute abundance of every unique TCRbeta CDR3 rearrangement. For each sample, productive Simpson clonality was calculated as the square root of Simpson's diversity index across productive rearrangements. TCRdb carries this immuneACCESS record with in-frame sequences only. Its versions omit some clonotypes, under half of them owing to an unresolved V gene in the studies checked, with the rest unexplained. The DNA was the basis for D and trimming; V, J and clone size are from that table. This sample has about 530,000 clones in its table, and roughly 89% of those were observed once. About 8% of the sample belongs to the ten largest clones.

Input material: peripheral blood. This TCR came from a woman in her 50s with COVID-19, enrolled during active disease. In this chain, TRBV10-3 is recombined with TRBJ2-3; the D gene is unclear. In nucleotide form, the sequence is TGTGCCATCGGGTTATCTAGTGATGGTTTTTCAGATACGCAGTATTTT. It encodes CAIGLSSDGFSDTQYF.